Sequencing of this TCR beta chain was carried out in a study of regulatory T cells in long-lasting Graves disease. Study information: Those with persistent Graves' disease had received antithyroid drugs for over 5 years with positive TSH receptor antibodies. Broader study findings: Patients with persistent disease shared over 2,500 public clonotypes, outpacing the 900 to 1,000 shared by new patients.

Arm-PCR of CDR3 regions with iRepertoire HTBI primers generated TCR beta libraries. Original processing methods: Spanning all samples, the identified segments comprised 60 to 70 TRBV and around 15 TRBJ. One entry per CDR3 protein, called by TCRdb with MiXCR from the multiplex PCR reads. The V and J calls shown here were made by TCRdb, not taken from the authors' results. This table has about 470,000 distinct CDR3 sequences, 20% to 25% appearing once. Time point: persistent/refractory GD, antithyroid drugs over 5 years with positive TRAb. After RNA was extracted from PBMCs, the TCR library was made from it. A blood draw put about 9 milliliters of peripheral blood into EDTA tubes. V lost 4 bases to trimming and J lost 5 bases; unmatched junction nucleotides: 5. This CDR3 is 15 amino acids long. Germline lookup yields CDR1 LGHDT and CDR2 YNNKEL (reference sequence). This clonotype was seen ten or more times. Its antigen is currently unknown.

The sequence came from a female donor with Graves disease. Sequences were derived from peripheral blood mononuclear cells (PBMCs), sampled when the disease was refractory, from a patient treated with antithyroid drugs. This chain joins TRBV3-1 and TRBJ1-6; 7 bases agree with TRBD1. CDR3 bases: TGTGCCAGCAGCCTACAGGGGAGGCATAATTCACCCCTCCACTTT. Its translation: CASSLQGRHNSPLHF.